The sequence of this T cell receptor beta chain was determined in a study of blood T cell repertoires in COVID-19. Assay: immunoSEQ multiplex PCR; the TCRdb copy retains only in-frame clones and omits some. The profile shows roughly 290,000 clones, around 88% of them singletons. V lost 4 bases, J lost 6 bases, and 18 bases lay in between. CDR1 and CDR2 from the germline V gene are ENHRY and SYGVKD. The CDR3 spans 15 residues. This TCR came from a woman between 40 and 50 years old who had recovered from COVID-19. The sequencing sample was made of PBMCs or T cells enriched from blood (not recorded which). The gene calls are TRBV10-3 and TRBJ1-1, with TRBD1 as a possible D gene (6 bases). This CDR3 is CAISGLGQGRAEAFF. The CDR3 DNA is TGTGCCATCAGTGGGCTTGGTCAGGGGAGGGCTGAAGCTTTCTTT.